This TCR beta chain comes out of a study of blood T cell repertoires in COVID-19. Method: immunoSEQ multiplex PCR; TCRdb's copy keeps in-frame clones and lacks some. Found here are about 40,000 clones, 70% to 90% of them singletons; the top ten hold around 4.5%. The V gene end was trimmed by 2 bases and the J gene end by 7 bases; junction bases not matched to a gene: 2. CDR1 is SGHTA and CDR2 is FQGNSA in the germline V gene. The CDR3 runs to 12 residues. V gene TRBV7-2 combines with J gene TRBJ2-7; TRBD2 agrees at 7 bases. Sequencing input: peripheral blood. This clonotype was sampled from a man in his fifties or sixties with COVID-19, enrolled during active disease. Written as DNA, the CDR3 is TGTGCCAGCAGCTTAACCGGGGGGGAGCAGTACTTC. This sequence encodes CASSLTGGEQYF.